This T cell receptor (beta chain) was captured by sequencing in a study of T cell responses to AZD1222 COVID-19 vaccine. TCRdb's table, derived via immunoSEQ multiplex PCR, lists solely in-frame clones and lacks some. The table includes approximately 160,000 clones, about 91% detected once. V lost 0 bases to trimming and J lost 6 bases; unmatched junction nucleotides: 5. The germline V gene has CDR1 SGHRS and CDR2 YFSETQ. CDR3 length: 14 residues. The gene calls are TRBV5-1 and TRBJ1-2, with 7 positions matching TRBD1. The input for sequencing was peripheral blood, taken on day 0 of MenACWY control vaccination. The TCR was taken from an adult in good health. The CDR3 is CASSLGGGYNGYTF. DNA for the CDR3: TGCGCCAGCAGCTTGGGAGGGGGCTATAATGGCTACACCTTC.